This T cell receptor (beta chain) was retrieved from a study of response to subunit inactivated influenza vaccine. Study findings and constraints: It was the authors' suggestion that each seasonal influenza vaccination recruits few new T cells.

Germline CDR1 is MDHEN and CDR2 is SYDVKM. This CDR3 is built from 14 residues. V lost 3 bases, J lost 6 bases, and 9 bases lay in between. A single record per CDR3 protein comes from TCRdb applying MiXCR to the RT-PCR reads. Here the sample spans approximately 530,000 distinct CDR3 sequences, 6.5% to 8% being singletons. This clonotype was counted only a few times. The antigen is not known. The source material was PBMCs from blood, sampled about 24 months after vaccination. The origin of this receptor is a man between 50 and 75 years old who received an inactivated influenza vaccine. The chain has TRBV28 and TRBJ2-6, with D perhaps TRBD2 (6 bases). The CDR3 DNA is TGTGCCAGCAGTTTGCGGGGAACGGCCAACGTCCTGACTTTC. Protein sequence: CASSLRGTANVLTF.